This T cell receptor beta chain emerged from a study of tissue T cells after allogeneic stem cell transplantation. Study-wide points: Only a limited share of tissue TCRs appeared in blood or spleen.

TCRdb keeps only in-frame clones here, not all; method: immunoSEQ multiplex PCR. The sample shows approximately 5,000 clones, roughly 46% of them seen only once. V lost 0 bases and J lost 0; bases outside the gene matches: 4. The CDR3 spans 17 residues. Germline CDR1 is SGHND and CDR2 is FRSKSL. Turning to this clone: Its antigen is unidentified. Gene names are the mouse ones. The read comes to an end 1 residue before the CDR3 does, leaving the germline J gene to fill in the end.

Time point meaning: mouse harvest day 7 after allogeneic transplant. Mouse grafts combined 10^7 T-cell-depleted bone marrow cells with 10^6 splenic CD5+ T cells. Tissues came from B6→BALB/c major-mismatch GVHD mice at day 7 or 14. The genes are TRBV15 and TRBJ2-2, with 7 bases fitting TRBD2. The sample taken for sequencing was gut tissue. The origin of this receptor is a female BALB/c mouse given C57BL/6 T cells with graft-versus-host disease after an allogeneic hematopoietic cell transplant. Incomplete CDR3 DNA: TGTGCCAGCAGTTTAGCGCCGGGGGGGGCAAACACCGGGCAGCTCTAC. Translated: CASSLAPGGANTGQLY. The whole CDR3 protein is CASSLAPGGANTGQLYF. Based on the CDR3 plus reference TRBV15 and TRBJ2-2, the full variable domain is DAGVTQTPRHEVAEKGQTIILKCEPVSGHNDLFWYRQTKIQGLELLSYFRSKSLMEDGGAFKDRFKAEMLNSSFSTLKIQPTEPKDSAVYLCASSLAPGGANTGQLYFGEGSKLTVL.